These 24 T cell receptor beta chains share one sample of origin, sequenced in a study of Graves' ophthalmopathy and Graves' hyperthyroidism. Amplifying from RNA transcripts, the study obtained TCR beta CDR3 regions. First-round RT-PCR employed HTBI primers, with a second-round multiplex PCR after it. TCRdb reanalysed the multiplex PCR reads using MiXCR and keeps one entry per CDR3 protein. The sample lists about 640,000 distinct CDR3 sequences, 35% to 45% occurring once. The specimen sequenced was peripheral blood. Every receptor here comes from an adult man with Graves' ophthalmopathy.

This clonotype has a handful of counts. This chain uses TRBV4-1 with TRBJ2-5, with unresolved D. This CDR3 has 15 amino acids. The V and J ends lost 0 bases and 0 bases respectively, with 8 bases between them. Germline V gives CDR1 MGHRA, CDR2 YSYEKL. The CDR3 nucleotides read TGCGCCAGCAGCCAAGAAAGGGTGTACCAAGAGACCCAGTACTTC. It yields the protein CASSQERVYQETQYF.

This clonotype was picked up many times. The CDR3 sequence: CASSSPTRSKTQYF. The CDR3, as DNA: TGTGCCAGCAGCTCTCCAACTAGGTCGAAGACCCAGTACTTC. This rearrangement joins TRBV7-2 to TRBJ2-5, with a tentative D call TRBD2 (5 bases). This CDR3 comprises 14 residues. The ends were cut back, 4 bases at V and 6 bases at J, with 15 bases in the middle. The germline V gene encodes CDR1 SGHTA and CDR2 FQGNSA.

A few counts support this clonotype. This chain uses TRBV11-2 with TRBJ2-6; 9 nucleotides line up with TRBD1. The ends lost 3 bases at V and 2 bases at J; junction bases unmatched: 2. Looked up from germline, CDR1 is SGHAT and CDR2 is FQNNGV. The length of the CDR3 is 16 residues. CDR3 in DNA: TGTGCCAGCAGCTTTACAGGGGGCGCTGGGGCCAACGTCCTGACTTTC. As protein: CASSFTGGAGANVLTF.

The chain uses TRBV24-1 and TRBJ1-1; a possible D gene is TRBD1 (5 bases). Between the trimmed V and J ends, which lost 7 bases and 0 bases, there was a span of 11 bases. There are 14 residues in the CDR3. CDR1 and CDR2 (germline): KGHDR, SFDVKD. The CDR3 spells CATRGRQLNTEAFF. In nucleotides, the CDR3 is TGTGCCACCAGGGGCAGACAGTTGAACACTGAAGCTTTCTTT.

To note about this clonotype: Sequence at one end of the junction differs from germline and may be a read error. The chain couples TRBV11-1 to TRBJ2-2; possibly TRBD1 for D (6 bases). This CDR3 spans 15 amino acids. Germline V gene sequence: CDR1 SGHAT, CDR2 FQDESV (reference sequence). In DNA, the CDR3 is TGTGCCAGCAGCCCCCGGGACAAGAACATCGGGGAGCTGTTTTTT. It encodes CASSPRDKNIGELFF.

This clonotype was recorded once. The V call is TRBV29-1, the J call TRBJ2-5, with TRBD1 identical over 8 bases. The J call may be faulty, since TRBJ2-1 better matches the DNA end. This CDR3 region has 11 residues. Germline V lookup: CDR1 SQVTM, CDR2 ANQGSEA. The CDR3 here is CSAVTGEWQFF. CDR3 DNA sequence: TGCAGCGCGGTGACAGGGGAGTGGCAGTTCTTC.

At least ten counts were recorded for this clonotype. This chain connects TRBV6-5 to TRBJ1-5; unclear D gene. Trimming removed 2 bases from V and 4 bases from J, with 6 bases in between. Germline values: CDR1 MNHEY, CDR2 SVGAGI. This CDR3 comprises 13 residues. As DNA, the CDR3 is TGTGCCAGCAGTTACCGTAGGAATCAGCCCCAGCATTTT. Translation: CASSYRRNQPQHF.

This clonotype was seen at least ten times. The chain joins TRBV2 to TRBJ1-1, with TRBD1 identical over 7 bases. V lost 7 bases and J lost 3; bases outside the gene matches: 8. The CDR3 contains 14 residues. Germline-derived CDR1 and CDR2 are SNHLY and FYNNEI. CDR3 protein: CASNPTGKDTEAFF. The CDR3 region has the DNA TGTGCCAGCAACCCGACAGGGAAGGACACTGAAGCTTTCTTT.

On this clonotype: Germline is not matched at one junction end, which may reflect a read error. The V gene is TRBV7-7, the J gene TRBJ1-5; D gene uncertain. The germline CDR1 and CDR2 sequences are SSHAT and FNYEAQ (reference sequence). This CDR3 contains 15 residues. The CDR3 DNA sequence: TGTGCTAGCAGCTTAACAAGGACTAGCGAGAAGACCCAGCATTTT. Its protein product is CASSLTRTSEKTQHF.

In its sample, this clonotype was seen many times. An end of the junction does not agree with germline; a read error may underlie this. This chain links TRBV10-3 with TRBJ2-7; perhaps TRBD2 as D (6 bases). This CDR3 is built from 14 residues. From germline, CDR1 is ENHRY and CDR2 SYGVKD. The DNA for the CDR3 is TGTGCCAGCAGTGATGGGGGGAACGGCTACGAGCAGTACTTC. Translating gives CASSDGGNGYEQYF.

This clonotype has only a few counts. The rearrangement joins TRBV19 to TRBJ1-2, with D possibly being TRBD1 (6 bases). The germline V gene encodes CDR1 LNHDA and CDR2 SQIVND (reference sequence). This CDR3 contains 15 residues. Trimming pared 1 base from V and 0 bases from J, leaving 9 bases between. The CDR3 region is CASSIVGHTNYGYTF. For the CDR3, the DNA is TGTGCCAGTAGTATAGTGGGACATACTAACTATGGCTACACCTTC.

The chain is built from TRBV29-1 and TRBJ2-7, with TRBD2 identical over 8 bases. V gave up 4 bases and J gave up 2 bases; unmatched junction bases: 4. In germline, CDR1 is SQVTM, CDR2 ANQGSEA. There are 13 residues in the CDR3. The CDR3 here is CSVVTAGAYEQYF. The DNA of the CDR3 is TGCAGCGTTGTGACAGCGGGAGCCTACGAGCAGTACTTC.

The chain recombines TRBV4-3 with TRBJ2-7; TRBD2 matches 13 bases. There are 16 residues in the CDR3. Per the germline V gene, CDR1 is LGHNA and CDR2 is YSLEER. V shed 1 base, J shed 3 bases, and the junction held 3 bases outside the gene matches. The CDR3 region is CASSQGGLAGVYEQYF. The CDR3 DNA follows: TGCGCCAGCAGCCAAGGAGGACTAGCGGGAGTCTACGAGCAGTACTTC.

This clonotype was detected ten times or more. The V and J genes are TRBV7-9 and TRBJ2-5; TRBD1 matches at 7 bases. The length of the CDR3 is 15 residues. The ends lost 1 base at V and 0 bases at J; junction bases unmatched: 2. From germline, CDR1 is SEHNR and CDR2 FQNEAQ (reference sequence). CDR3 loop: CASSLVDRDQETQYF. CDR3 in DNA: TGTGCCAGCAGCTTAGTAGACAGGGACCAAGAGACCCAGTACTTC. Together with reference TRBV7-9 and TRBJ2-5, the CDR3 gives the full variable domain: DTGVSQNPRHKITKRGQNVTFRCDPISEHNRLYWYRQTLGQGPEFLTYFQNEAQLEKSRLLSDRFSAERPKGSFSTLEIQRTEQGDSAMYLCASSLVDRDQETQYFGPGTRLLVL.

This clonotype was detected many times. The chain carries TRBV6-6 and TRBJ1-5; D gene unclear. V lost 0 bases, J lost 6 bases, and 15 bases lay in between. CDR1 and CDR2 (germline): MNHNY, SVGAGI (reference sequence). The CDR3 is 16 amino acids. CDR3 coding DNA: TGTGCCAGCAGTTACTCGCTCACAGCCTATGGTCAGCCCCAGCATTTT. Amino acid sequence: CASSYSLTAYGQPQHF.

This clonotype has a count of ten or more. V and J are TRBV7-8 and TRBJ1-5; D remains ambiguous. This CDR3 is built from 15 residues. The V and J ends lost 3 bases and 3 bases respectively, with 12 bases between them. The V gene's germline CDR1 is SGHVS and CDR2 FQNEAQ. CDR3 DNA sequence: TGTGCCAGCAGCTTTGGAGGGCCCCCCAATCAGCCCCAGCATTTT. It codes for CASSFGGPPNQPQHF.

In this sample, this clonotype turned up many times. The CDR3 DNA sequence: TGTGCCCGTACAGAGGATAGATATGGCTACACCTTC. This gives the protein CARTEDRYGYTF. The chain employs TRBV2 and TRBJ1-2; D not resolved. The germline V gene encodes CDR1 SNHLY and CDR2 FYNNEI. V was clipped by 11 bases and J by 5 bases, with 15 bases between them. There are 12 residues in the CDR3.

There are many counts of this clonotype. The chain uses TRBV19 and TRBJ1-6; no reliable D call. V shed 3 bases and J shed 10 bases, with 13 bases lying between them. Germline-derived CDR1 and CDR2 are LNHDA and SQIVND (reference sequence). The CDR3 is 14 amino acids. The CDR3 DNA follows: TGTGCCAGTAGTATTAACAAATTCGGCTCACCCCTCCACTTT. Its protein product is CASSINKFGSPLHF. Variable domain in full (rest from reference TRBV19 and TRBJ1-6): DGGITQSPKYLFRKEGQNVTLSCEQNLNHDAMYWYRQDPGQGLRLIYYSQIVNDFQKGDIAEGYSVSREKKESFPLTVTSAQKNPTAFYLCASSINKFGSPLHFGNGTRLTVT.

With regard to this clonotype: This clone may be a read error of a much larger clone one base away. The chain employs TRBV7-2 and TRBJ1-2; 9 nucleotides align to TRBD1. The length of the CDR3 is 14 residues. Trimming removed 3 bases from V and 7 bases from J; junction bases left unmatched: 6. Germline V lookup: CDR1 SGHTA, CDR2 FQGNSA. The CDR3 DNA reads TGTGCCAGCAGCTTCCCGGGACAGGGTCGTGGCTACACCTTC. Its protein is CASSFPGQGRGYTF.

Only one count was recorded for this clonotype. With a much larger clone just one base away, this may be a read error. J is TRBJ2-7 and V is TRBV7-8; no clear D. This CDR3 region has 15 residues. The V gene's germline CDR1 is SGHVS and CDR2 FQNEAQ. As DNA, the CDR3 is TGTGCCGGCAGCTTAATTTGGAGTAAAATCGACGAGCAGTACTTC. This sequence encodes CAGSLIWSKIDEQYF.

This clonotype appeared many times. The chain couples TRBV7-2 to TRBJ2-5; 12 bases are a match to TRBD1. The CDR3 totals 16 residues. CDR1 and CDR2 (germline): SGHTA, FQGNSA. J was trimmed by 5 bases and V by 4 bases; bases with no gene match: 8. The CDR3 region has the DNA TGTGCCAGCAGCTCCTCCGGGACAGGGGGCTTGGAGACCCAGTACTTC. Its protein product is CASSSSGTGGLETQYF.

This clonotype was seen just once. CDR3 sequence: CASSARDGAGGRGTEAFF. The DNA for the CDR3 is TGTGCCAGCAGTGCTAGAGATGGTGCCGGGGGCAGGGGCACTGAAGCTTTCTTT. This chain links TRBV25-1 with TRBJ1-1; D possibly corresponds to TRBD1 (6 bases). Germline CDR1 reads MGHDK; CDR2 reads SYGVNS. Deletions cut 4 bases from V and 4 bases from J, with 25 bases between. The CDR3 sequence is 18 residues long.

Regarding this clonotype: A much bigger clone sits one base away, suggesting this may be a read error. The CDR3 is CATSRGYSYGQYF. CDR3 nucleotides: TGTGCCACCAGCAGAGGGTACTCCTACGGGCAGTACTTC. V is TRBV15 and J is TRBJ2-7, with D uncertain. From germline, CDR1 is LNHNV and CDR2 YYDKDF (reference sequence). The CDR3 consists of 13 residues. Looking up the rest from reference TRBV15 and TRBJ2-7 gives the full variable domain: DAMVIQNPRYQVTQFGKPVTLSCSQTLNHNVMYWYQQKSSQAPKLLFHYYDKDFNNEADTPDNFQSRRPNTSFCFLDIRSPGLGDTAMYLCATSRGYSYGQYFGPGTRLTVT.

A note on this clonotype: A much larger clone lies a single base off, so this may be a read error. The chain has TRBV5-1 and TRBJ2-7, with 7 positions matching TRBD1. Per germline, CDR1 SGHRS and CDR2 YFSETQ. J gave up 4 bases and V 3 bases, and 7 bases lay outside the gene matches. There are 14 residues in the CDR3. DNA for the CDR3: TGCGCCAGCAGCTACGACAGGGACGCGTACGAGCAGTACTTC. It encodes CASSYDRDAYEQYF.